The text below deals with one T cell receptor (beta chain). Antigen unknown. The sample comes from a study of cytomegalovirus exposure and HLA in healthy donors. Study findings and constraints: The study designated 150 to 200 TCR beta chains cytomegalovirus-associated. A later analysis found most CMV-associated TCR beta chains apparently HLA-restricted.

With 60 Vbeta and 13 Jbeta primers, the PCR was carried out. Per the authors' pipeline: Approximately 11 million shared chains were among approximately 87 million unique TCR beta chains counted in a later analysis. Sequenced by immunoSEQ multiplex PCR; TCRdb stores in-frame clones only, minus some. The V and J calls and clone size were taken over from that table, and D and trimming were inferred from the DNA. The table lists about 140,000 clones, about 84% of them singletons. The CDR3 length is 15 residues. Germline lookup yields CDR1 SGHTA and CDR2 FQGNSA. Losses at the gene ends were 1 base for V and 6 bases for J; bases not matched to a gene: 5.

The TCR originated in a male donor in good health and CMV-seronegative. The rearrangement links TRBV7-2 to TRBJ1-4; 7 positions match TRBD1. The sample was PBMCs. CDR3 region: CASSLGGQIDEKLFF. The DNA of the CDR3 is TGTGCCAGCAGCTTAGGGGGACAGATCGATGAAAAACTGTTTTTT.